Below, 17 T cell receptor beta chains from the same sample are listed, as sequenced in a study of shared clonotypes between healthy human individuals. Some clones are missing from TCRdb's copy, which holds only in-frame ones; the method was immunoSEQ multiplex PCR. Here the sample spans about 2.2 million clones, around 93% being singletons. Positively selected for CCR7, the CD45RO-negative cells used as naive CD8 cells excluded terminally differentiated effector memory CD45RA+ cells. The sequencing sample was made of naive CD8+ T cells from PBMCs. The source of these receptors is a man younger than 30 in good health. Some clones in this sample may be carry-over from other donors' samples.

V is TRBV29-1 and J is TRBJ2-3; 11 bases align to TRBD2. V was clipped by 5 bases and J by 0 bases; unmatched bases: 7. The CDR3 contains 16 residues. The germline CDR1 and CDR2 sequences are SQVTM and ANQGSEA. CDR3 residues: CSVRVTSGISTDTQYF. The DNA of the CDR3 is TGCAGCGTTCGGGTGACTAGCGGGATTAGCACAGATACGCAGTATTTT.

V is TRBV4-1 and J is TRBJ1-2; weak D call: TRBD1 (6 bases). CDR1 and CDR2 from the germline V gene are MGHRA and YSYEKL. The CDR3 runs to 15 residues. Trimming stripped 0 bases from V and 6 bases from J, with 14 bases between. The CDR3 sequence: CASSQDGSRGHGYTF. The CDR3 nucleotides read TGCGCCAGCAGCCAAGATGGCAGCAGGGGCCATGGCTACACCTTC.

The chain links TRBV27 to TRBJ1-1; D gene uncertain. Germline V gene data show CDR1 as MNHEY and CDR2 as SMNVEV (reference sequence). The V end was cut by 6 bases, the J end by 2 bases, with 7 bases between. CDR3 size: 12 residues. The CDR3 here is CASRHHNTEAFF. CDR3 DNA sequence: TGTGCCAGCAGGCACCACAACACTGAAGCTTTCTTT.

This clone was found once. This sample includes further DNA sequences coding for the same CDR3. This chain joins TRBV27 and TRBJ2-7, with D unresolved. The CDR3 has 13 residues. Germline CDR1 reads MNHEY; CDR2 reads SMNVEV (reference sequence). The V and J ends lost 0 bases and 3 bases respectively, with 6 bases between them. CDR3 region: CASSLSGYYEQYF. For the CDR3, the DNA is TGTGCCAGCAGTTTATCTGGGTACTACGAGCAGTACTTC.

The V and J genes are TRBV28 and TRBJ2-3, with 12 nucleotides matching TRBD2. With V trimmed by 6 bases and J by 4 bases, 5 bases remained unmatched. The CDR3 contains 15 residues. Germline loops: CDR1 MDHEN, CDR2 SYDVKM. Here the CDR3 DNA reads TGTGCCAGCAGAGTGACTAGCGGGAGTTCAGATACGCAGTATTTT. Residues: CASRVTSGSSDTQYF.

About this clone itself: Different DNA sequences within this sample yield the same CDR3. CDR3 sequence: CASSGRDRAYNEQFF. CDR3 coding DNA: TGTGCCAGCAGTGGCCGGGACAGAGCTTACAATGAGCAGTTCTTC. V and J are TRBV27 and TRBJ2-1; 7 bases are a match to TRBD1. The trim removed 5 bases at V and 4 bases at J, leaving 8 bases unmatched. Germline V gene lookup returns CDR1 MNHEY and CDR2 SMNVEV (reference sequence). There are 15 residues in the CDR3.

The gene calls are TRBV4-1 and TRBJ2-7; no clear D gene. Per germline, CDR1 MGHRA and CDR2 YSYEKL. The CDR3 contains 17 residues. Between the trimmed V and J ends, which lost 5 bases and 0 bases, there was a span of 20 bases. DNA for the CDR3: TGCGCCAGCAGCATAGCCGGACGGTCAACCAGCTCCTACGAGCAGTACTTC. This gives the protein CASSIAGRSTSSYEQYF.

This rearrangement joins TRBV2 to TRBJ1-5, with a tentative D call TRBD1 (5 bases). Trimming pared 8 bases from V and 1 base from J, leaving 12 bases between. This CDR3 region has 14 residues. Germline lookup yields CDR1 SNHLY and CDR2 FYNNEI. CDR3 sequence reads: CASLGDKSNQPQHF. CDR3 coding DNA: TGTGCCAGCTTGGGGGATAAGAGCAATCAGCCCCAGCATTTT.

The chain joins TRBV30 to TRBJ1-6; D possibly corresponds to TRBD1 (5 bases). CDR3 length equals 14 residues. Trimming removed 3 bases from V and 10 bases from J, with 16 bases in between. Per the germline V gene, CDR1 is GTSNPN and CDR2 is SVGIG (reference sequence). CDR3 DNA: TGTGCCTGGAGAATCCAGGGTCACGGGTCACCCCTCCACTTT. Encoded protein: CAWRIQGHGSPLHF.

V usage is TRBV30 and J usage is TRBJ1-1; TRBD1 is a possible D gene (5 bases). Per germline, CDR1 GTSNPN and CDR2 SVGIG (reference sequence). V was shortened by 0 bases and J by 4 bases, with 12 bases between the two germline ends. This CDR3 has 14 residues. CDR3 DNA sequence: TGTGCCTGGAGTGTACGGGGGATACTCACTGAAGCTTTCTTT. Translation gives CAWSVRGILTEAFF.

As regards this clone: Within the sample, other DNA sequences also encode this same CDR3. The J gene is TRBJ2-7, the V gene TRBV6-6; TRBD2 might be the D (6 bases). Germline V gives CDR1 MNHNY, CDR2 SVGAGI (reference sequence). The ends were cut back, 0 bases at V and 0 bases at J, with 9 bases in the middle. This CDR3 is 15 amino acids long. The CDR3 is CASSYSGGLSYEQYF. DNA for the CDR3: TGTGCCAGCAGTTACTCCGGGGGACTCTCCTACGAGCAGTACTTC.

Only a few counts were recorded for this clone. The V and J genes are TRBV27 and TRBJ2-7; TRBD2 aligns across 9 bases. The J segment lost 4 bases and the V segment lost 11 bases, leaving 9 bases of the junction unmatched. This CDR3 has 13 amino acids. CDR1 and CDR2 from the germline V gene are MNHEY and SMNVEV (reference sequence). The CDR3 DNA reads as TGTGCCGTAGGGGCGGGAGGGCCTTACGAGCAGTACTTC. Encoded protein: CAVGAGGPYEQYF.

The chain combines TRBV6-5 with TRBJ1-1; unclear D gene. Germline-derived CDR1 and CDR2 are MNHEY and SVGAGI. The germline V and J ends were trimmed by 1 base and 0 bases, with 9 bases remaining between them. This CDR3 has 15 amino acids. CDR3 in amino acids: CASSYYSPVNTEAFF. In DNA, the CDR3 is TGTGCCAGCAGTTACTATTCCCCGGTGAACACTGAAGCTTTCTTT.

The rearrangement links TRBV28 to TRBJ2-1; 10 bases are a match to TRBD1. J gave up 9 bases and V 0 bases, and 2 bases lay outside the gene matches. The V gene's germline CDR1 is MDHEN and CDR2 SYDVKM. The CDR3 totals 14 residues. The CDR3, as DNA: TGTGCCAGCAGTTTATGGGGGACAGGGGTTGAGCAGTTCTTC. The encoded protein is CASSLWGTGVEQFF.

The chain uses TRBV28 and TRBJ1-1; D might be TRBD1 (5 bases). The CDR3 is 15 amino acids. V lost 1 base and J lost 5, with 14 bases in between. Per the germline V gene, CDR1 is MDHEN and CDR2 is SYDVKM. In nucleotides, the CDR3 is TGTGCCAGCAGTTTATCATCCGGGGGTGGGACTGAAGCTTTCTTT. Its protein is CASSLSSGGGTEAFF.

This clone was recorded once. The chain uses TRBV6-1 and TRBJ1-2; weak D call: TRBD1 (5 bases). CDR1 and CDR2 from the germline V gene are MNHNS and SASEGT. The ends were cut back, 3 bases at V and 3 bases at J, with 14 bases in the middle. CDR3 length equals 15 residues. DNA for the CDR3: TGTGCCAGCAGTGATTTTAGAGAGGGACACTATGGCTACACCTTC. Encoded protein: CASSDFREGHYGYTF.

In regard to this clone: This CDR3 is also generated by other DNA sequences in the sample. CDR3 in DNA: TGTGCCAGCAGTAAGACAGGGGGTCACACTGAAGCTTTCTTT. This gives the protein CASSKTGGHTEAFF. The chain carries TRBV27 and TRBJ1-1; 9 bases are shared with TRBD1. The germline CDR1 and CDR2 sequences are MNHEY and SMNVEV (reference sequence). V shed 5 bases and J 3 bases; nucleotides not matched to a gene: 4. The CDR3 contains 14 residues.